The 8 T cell receptor beta chains below all came from one sample that was sequenced in a study of PD-1 blockade in classical Hodgkin lymphoma. Time point noted: newly diagnosed, previously untreated cHL patient sample. TCRdb keeps only in-frame clones here, not all; method: immunoSEQ multiplex PCR. The profile shows 70,000 or so clones, 85% to 95% of them singletons. The material sequenced was peripheral blood mononuclear cells (PBMCs). These receptors were obtained from a human donor with classical Hodgkin lymphoma.

The V and J genes are TRBV11-2 and TRBJ1-3, with D possibly being TRBD1 (5 bases). The ends were cut back, 5 bases at V and 8 bases at J, with 19 bases in the middle. The CDR3 totals 15 residues. Per the germline V gene, CDR1 is SGHAT and CDR2 is FQNNGV. The CDR3 sequence: CASSPVKGWPDTIYF. For the CDR3, the DNA is TGTGCCAGCAGCCCCGTTAAGGGGTGGCCGGACACCATATATTTT.

CDR3 bases: TGTGCCAGTAGTATAGTAGGCTCCGAGGGATACGAGCAGTACTTC. Amino acid sequence: CASSIVGSEGYEQYF. V gene TRBV19 combines with J gene TRBJ2-7; D is possibly TRBD2 (5 bases). The CDR3 sequence is 15 residues long. The germline V and J ends were trimmed by 1 base and 4 bases, with 14 bases remaining between them. Germline lookup yields CDR1 LNHDA and CDR2 SQIVND (reference sequence). The complete variable domain, with remaining parts taken from reference TRBV19 and TRBJ2-7, reads DGGITQSPKYLFRKEGQNVTLSCEQNLNHDAMYWYRQDPGQGLRLIYYSQIVNDFQKGDIAEGYSVSREKKESFPLTVTSAQKNPTAFYLCASSIVGSEGYEQYFGPGTRLTVT.

This chain links TRBV19 with TRBJ1-1, with D unclear. The CDR3 contains 14 residues. Trimming pared 6 bases from V and 3 bases from J, leaving 14 bases between. Germline CDR1 LNHDA, CDR2 SQIVND (reference sequence). The CDR3 DNA follows: TGTGCCAGTAGCAAAAGGGAAAGGTACACTGAAGCTTTCTTT. Translation: CASSKRERYTEAFF. Full variable domain (missing parts from reference TRBV19 and TRBJ1-1): DGGITQSPKYLFRKEGQNVTLSCEQNLNHDAMYWYRQDPGQGLRLIYYSQIVNDFQKGDIAEGYSVSREKKESFPLTVTSAQKNPTAFYLCASSKRERYTEAFFGQGTRLTVV.

This clone was observed a handful of times. The CDR3 region is CASSARGGLHEQYF. CDR3 DNA sequence: TGTGCCAGCAGTGCCCGGGGGGGCCTCCACGAGCAGTACTTC. The rearrangement joins TRBV6-5 to TRBJ2-7; 8 bases are a match to TRBD2. Germline V lookup: CDR1 MNHEY, CDR2 SVGAGI. This CDR3 spans 14 amino acids. V was pared by 5 bases and J by 5 bases, with 8 bases of the junction left unmatched.

This clone was observed a handful of times. The V call is TRBV7-8, the J call TRBJ1-3, with 10 bases that match TRBD1. There are 18 residues in the CDR3. CDR1 and CDR2 from the germline V gene are SGHVS and FQNEAQ. V shed 5 bases and J 4 bases; nucleotides not matched to a gene: 14. The DNA of the CDR3 is TGTGCCAGCAGCCCGCGGAGGCCGGGACAGGGGATAGGAAACACCATATATTTT. Amino acid sequence: CASSPRRPGQGIGNTIYF.

The genes are TRBV7-2 and TRBJ1-1, with 8 bases matching TRBD1. The length of the CDR3 is 15 residues. J lost 0 bases, V lost 4 bases, and 4 bases had no gene match. Germline V gene data show CDR1 as SGHTA and CDR2 as FQGNSA. CDR3 protein: CASSSRDRLNTEAFF. In DNA, the CDR3 is TGTGCCAGCAGCTCAAGGGACAGGTTGAACACTGAAGCTTTCTTT.

V and J are TRBV4-2 and TRBJ1-1; D not certain. The CDR3 is made up of 15 amino acids. Germline V gives CDR1 LGHNA, CDR2 YNFKEQ. V was shortened by 0 bases and J by 0 bases, with 8 bases between the two germline ends. The CDR3 nucleotides read TGTGCCAGCAGCCAAGATTCCTCCATGAACACTGAAGCTTTCTTT. Amino acid sequence: CASSQDSSMNTEAFF.

The V call is TRBV6-1, the J call TRBJ2-3; weak D call: TRBD1 (6 bases). Trimming stripped 11 bases from V and 2 bases from J, with 11 bases between. Germline loops: CDR1 MNHNS, CDR2 SASEGT. The CDR3 spans 12 residues. CDR3 protein: CASAGDTDTQYF. The CDR3 region has the DNA TGTGCCTCGGCAGGGGACACAGATACGCAGTATTTT.